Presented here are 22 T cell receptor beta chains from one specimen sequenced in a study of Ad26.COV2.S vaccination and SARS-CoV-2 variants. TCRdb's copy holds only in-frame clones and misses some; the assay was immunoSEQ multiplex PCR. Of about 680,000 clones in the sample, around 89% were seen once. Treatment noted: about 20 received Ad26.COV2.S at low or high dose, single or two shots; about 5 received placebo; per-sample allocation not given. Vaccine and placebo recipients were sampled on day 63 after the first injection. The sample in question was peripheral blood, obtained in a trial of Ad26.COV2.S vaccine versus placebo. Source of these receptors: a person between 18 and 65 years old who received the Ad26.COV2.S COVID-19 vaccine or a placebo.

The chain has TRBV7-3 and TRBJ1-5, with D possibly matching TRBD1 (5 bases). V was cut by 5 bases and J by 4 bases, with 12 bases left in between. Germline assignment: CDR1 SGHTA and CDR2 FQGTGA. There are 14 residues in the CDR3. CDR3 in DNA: TGTGCCAGCAGCCCCGGGGACCGAAATCAGCCCCAGCATTTT. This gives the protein CASSPGDRNQPQHF.

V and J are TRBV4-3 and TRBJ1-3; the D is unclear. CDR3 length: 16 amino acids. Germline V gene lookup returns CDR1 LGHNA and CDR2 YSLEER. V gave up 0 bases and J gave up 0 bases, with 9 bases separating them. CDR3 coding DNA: TGCGCCAGCAGCCAAGATCTGACGGTCTCTGGAAACACCATATATTTT. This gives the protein CASSQDLTVSGNTIYF.

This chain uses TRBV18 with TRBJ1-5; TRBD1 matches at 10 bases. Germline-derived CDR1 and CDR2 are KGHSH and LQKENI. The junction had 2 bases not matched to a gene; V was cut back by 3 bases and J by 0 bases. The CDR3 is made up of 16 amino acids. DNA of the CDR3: TGTGCCAGCTCACCCGGGACAGGGGCTAGCAATCAGCCCCAGCATTTT. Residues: CASSPGTGASNQPQHF.

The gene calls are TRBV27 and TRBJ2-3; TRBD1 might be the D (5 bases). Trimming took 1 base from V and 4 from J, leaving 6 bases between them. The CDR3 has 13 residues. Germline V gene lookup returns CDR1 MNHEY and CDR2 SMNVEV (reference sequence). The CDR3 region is CASSLWGADTQYF. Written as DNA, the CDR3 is TGTGCCAGCAGTTTATGGGGCGCAGATACGCAGTATTTT.

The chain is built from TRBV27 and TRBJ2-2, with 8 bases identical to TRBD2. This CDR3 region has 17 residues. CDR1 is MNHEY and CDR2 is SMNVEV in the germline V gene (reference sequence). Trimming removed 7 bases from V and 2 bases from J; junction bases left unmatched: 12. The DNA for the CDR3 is TGTGCCAGCATCTGGGGGGCTAGCGGGTCCAACACCGGGGAGCTGTTTTTT. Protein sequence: CASIWGASGSNTGELFF.

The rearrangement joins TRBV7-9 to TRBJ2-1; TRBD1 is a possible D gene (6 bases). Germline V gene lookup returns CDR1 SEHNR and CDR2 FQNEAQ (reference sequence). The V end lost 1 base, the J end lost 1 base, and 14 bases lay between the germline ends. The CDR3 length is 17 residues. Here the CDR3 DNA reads TGTGCCAGCAGCTTAGGGGGACAAGCCTATTCCTACAATGAGCAGTTCTTC. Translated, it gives CASSLGGQAYSYNEQFF.

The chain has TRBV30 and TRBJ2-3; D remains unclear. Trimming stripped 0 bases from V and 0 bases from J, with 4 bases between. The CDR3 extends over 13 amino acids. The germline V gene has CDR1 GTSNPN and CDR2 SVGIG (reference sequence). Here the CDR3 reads CAWSVGSTDTQYF. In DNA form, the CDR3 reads TGTGCCTGGAGTGTAGGGAGCACAGATACGCAGTATTTT.

For the CDR3, the DNA is TGTGCCAGCAGTGTTTGGGGAACCTACGAGCAGTACTTC. This codes for CASSVWGTYEQYF. The chain recombines TRBV27 with TRBJ2-7, with unresolved D. CDR1 is MNHEY, CDR2 SMNVEV, per germline (reference sequence). The V end lost 5 bases, the J end lost 2 bases, and 10 bases lay between the germline ends. The CDR3 runs to 13 residues.

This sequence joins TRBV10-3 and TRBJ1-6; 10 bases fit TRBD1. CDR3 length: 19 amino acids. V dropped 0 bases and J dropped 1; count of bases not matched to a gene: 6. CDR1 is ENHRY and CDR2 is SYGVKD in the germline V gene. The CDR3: CAISESEGQGESYNSPLHF. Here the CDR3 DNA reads TGTGCCATCAGTGAGTCAGAAGGACAGGGGGAATCCTATAATTCACCCCTCCACTTT.

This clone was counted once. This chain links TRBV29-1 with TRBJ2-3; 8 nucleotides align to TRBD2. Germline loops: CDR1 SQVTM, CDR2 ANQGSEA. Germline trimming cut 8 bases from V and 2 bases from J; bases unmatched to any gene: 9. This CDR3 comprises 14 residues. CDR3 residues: CSSSGGEVTDTQYF. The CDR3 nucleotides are TGCAGCTCGAGCGGGGGTGAGGTCACAGATACGCAGTATTTT.

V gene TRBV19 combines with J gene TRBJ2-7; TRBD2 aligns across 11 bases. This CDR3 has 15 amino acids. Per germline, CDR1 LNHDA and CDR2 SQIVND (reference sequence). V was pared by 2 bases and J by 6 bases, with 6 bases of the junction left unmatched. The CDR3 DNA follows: TGTGCCAGTAGTATAAGGTCTAGCGGGGGGAGCGAGCAGTACTTC. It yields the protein CASSIRSSGGSEQYF.

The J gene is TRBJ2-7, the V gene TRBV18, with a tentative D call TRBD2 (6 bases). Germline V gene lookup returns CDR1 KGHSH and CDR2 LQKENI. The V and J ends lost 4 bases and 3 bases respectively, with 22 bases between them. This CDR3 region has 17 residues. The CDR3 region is CASSRTPLGEGLYEQYF. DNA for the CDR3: TGTGCCAGCTCACGTACCCCTCTAGGAGAGGGACTCTACGAGCAGTACTTC.

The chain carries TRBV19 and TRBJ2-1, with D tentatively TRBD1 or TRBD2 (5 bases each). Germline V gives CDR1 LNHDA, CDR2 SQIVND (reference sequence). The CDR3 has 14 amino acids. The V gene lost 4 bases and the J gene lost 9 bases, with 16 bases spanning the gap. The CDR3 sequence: CASSNLRGTGEQFF. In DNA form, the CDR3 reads TGTGCCAGTAGTAATTTGAGGGGAACAGGTGAGCAGTTCTTC.

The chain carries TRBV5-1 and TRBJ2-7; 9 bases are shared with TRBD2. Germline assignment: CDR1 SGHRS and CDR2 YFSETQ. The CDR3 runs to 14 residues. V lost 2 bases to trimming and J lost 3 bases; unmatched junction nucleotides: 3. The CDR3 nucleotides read TGCGCCAGCAGCTTCGGGACTAGCATCTACGAGCAGTACTTC. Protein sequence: CASSFGTSIYEQYF. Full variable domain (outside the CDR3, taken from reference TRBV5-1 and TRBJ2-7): KAGVTQTPRYLIKTRGQQVTLSCSPISGHRSVSWYQQTPGQGLQFLFEYFSETQRNKGNFPGRFSGRQFSNSRSEMNVSTLELGDSALYLCASSFGTSIYEQYFGPGTRLTVT.

The CDR3 here is CASSIPRTLAKNIQYF. CDR3 nucleotide sequence: TGTGCCAGTAGTATCCCCAGGACACTAGCCAAAAACATTCAGTACTTC. The chain recombines TRBV19 with TRBJ2-4; TRBD1 might be the D (5 bases). This CDR3 is 16 amino acids long. Germline assignment: CDR1 LNHDA and CDR2 SQIVND (reference sequence). V gave up 3 bases and J gave up 0 bases, with 12 bases separating them.

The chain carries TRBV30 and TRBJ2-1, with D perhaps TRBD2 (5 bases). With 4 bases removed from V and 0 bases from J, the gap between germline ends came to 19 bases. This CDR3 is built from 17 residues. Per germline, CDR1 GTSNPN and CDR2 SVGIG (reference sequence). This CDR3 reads CAWKRAWTSSSYNEQFF. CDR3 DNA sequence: TGTGCCTGGAAACGAGCTTGGACTTCTAGCTCCTACAATGAGCAGTTCTTC.

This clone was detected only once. The CDR3 nucleotides are TGTGCCAGCAGCGCCGGCGGGGTCACTGAAGCTTTCTTT. Its translation: CASSAGGVTEAFF. This rearrangement joins TRBV5-6 to TRBJ1-1; D ambiguous. The V gene lost 4 bases and the J gene lost 4 bases, with 11 bases spanning the gap. Germline-derived CDR1 and CDR2 are SGHDT and YYEEEE. CDR3 length equals 13 residues.

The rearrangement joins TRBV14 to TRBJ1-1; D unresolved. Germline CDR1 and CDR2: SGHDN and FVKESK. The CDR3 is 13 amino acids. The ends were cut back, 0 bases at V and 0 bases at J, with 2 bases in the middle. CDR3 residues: CASSQDMNTEAFF. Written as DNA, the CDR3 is TGTGCCAGCAGCCAAGACATGAACACTGAAGCTTTCTTT.

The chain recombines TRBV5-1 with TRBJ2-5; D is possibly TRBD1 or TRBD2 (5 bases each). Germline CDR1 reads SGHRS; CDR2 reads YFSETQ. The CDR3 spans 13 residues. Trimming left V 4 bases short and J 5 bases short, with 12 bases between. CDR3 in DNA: TGCGCCAGCAGCCCTGGGGACGGGGAGACCCAGTACTTC. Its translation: CASSPGDGETQYF.

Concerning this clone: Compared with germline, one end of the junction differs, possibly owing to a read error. The CDR3 DNA reads as TGTGCCAGCTCCCCACCAGGGGTGGAGTCCAACGAGCAGTACTTC. It translates to CASSPPGVESNEQYF. This chain uses TRBV18 with TRBJ2-7; the D gene is possibly TRBD1 (6 bases). CDR1 KGHSH and CDR2 LQKENI come from the germline V gene. This CDR3 region has 15 residues.

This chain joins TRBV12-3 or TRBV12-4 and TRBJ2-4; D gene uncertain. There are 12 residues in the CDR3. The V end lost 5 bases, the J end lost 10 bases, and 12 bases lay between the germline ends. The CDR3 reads CASSPGPRIQYF. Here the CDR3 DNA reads TGTGCCAGCAGTCCGGGCCCAAGGATTCAGTACTTC.

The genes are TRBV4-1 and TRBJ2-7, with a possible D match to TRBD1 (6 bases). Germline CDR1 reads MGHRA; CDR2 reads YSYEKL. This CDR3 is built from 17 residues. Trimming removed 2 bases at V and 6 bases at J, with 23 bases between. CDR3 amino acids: CASSQSGHSAAMGEQYF. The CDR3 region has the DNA TGCGCCAGCAGCCAATCGGGACATTCGGCTGCAATGGGCGAGCAGTACTTC.